A selection of T cell receptor beta chains follows, all from one sample in a study of naive and memory T cell subsets. One entry per CDR3 protein, called by TCRdb with MiXCR from the UMI-ligation and nested PCR reads. The sample includes about 150,000 distinct CDR3 sequences, approximately 22% seen only once; the top ten take about 0.11%. What was sequenced was naive CD4+ T cells from blood. Receptor source: a human donor in good health. The CDR3 runs from the conserved cysteine through the conserved F or W. D genes are given only for firm matches. Clone size appears in some rows only: once, few, many, or a class for an expanded clone.

CDR3 DNA | CDR3 protein | J gene | D gene | clone size | V gene
TGTGCCAGCACGACAGCCAACAAGGAAGAGCAGTACTTC | CASTTANKEEQYF | TRBJ2-7 | . | few | TRBV27
TGCAGTGCGAGCCGCCACAGGGTGCGCTACACCTTC | CSASRHRVRYTF | TRBJ1-2 | . | . | TRBV20-1
TGCGCCAGCAGCCAAAGCGGGAGGGCCGTCGATGAGCAGTTCTTC | CASSQSGRAVDEQFF | TRBJ2-1 | TRBD2 | . | TRBV10-1
TGTGCCAGCGGGGAACATCTATACAATGAGCAGTTCTTC | CASGEHLYNEQFF | TRBJ2-1 | . | few | TRBV28
TGTGCCAGCAGCTTAGTGAGGGTGAGTGAGCAGTTCTTC | CASSLVRVSEQFF | TRBJ2-1 | . | . | TRBV7-2
TGCGCCAGCAGCCAAGGAATCGCGGGAGGAGAAAACGAGCAGTACTTC | CASSQGIAGGENEQYF | TRBJ2-7 | TRBD2 | . | TRBV4-1
TGTGCCAGCAGCTTAGCTTTTGATCAGCCCCAGCATTTT | CASSLAFDQPQHF | TRBJ1-5 | . | . | TRBV7-2
TGCGCCAGCAGCACGGGACAGAAATCCTATGGCTACACCTTC | CASSTGQKSYGYTF | TRBJ1-2 | TRBD1 | few | TRBV5-1
TGCAGTGCTCCCGGGCGGACTAGCGGGAAAGTCGAGCAGTACTTC | CSAPGRTSGKVEQYF | TRBJ2-7 | TRBD2 | few | TRBV20-1
TGTGCCAGCTCACTGAGGTTGGGAGAGACCCAGTACTTC | CASSLRLGETQYF | TRBJ2-5 | . | . | TRBV18
TGCAGCGTTGAAGATTCCGGGACTAGCGGCAATGAGCAGTTCTTC | CSVEDSGTSGNEQFF | TRBJ2-1 | TRBD2 | many | TRBV29-1
TGTGCTAGTGGTTTGGCGGGGGATAGCTACACCTTC | CASGLAGDSYTF | TRBJ1-2 | . | . | TRBV12-5
TGCAGTGCTCCATTTCATACCAGCTCCTACAATGAGCAGTTCTTC | CSAPFHTSSYNEQFF | TRBJ2-1 | . | few | TRBV20-1
TGCGCCAGCAGCCAAGATCGCCGGTACGAGCAGTACTTC | CASSQDRRYEQYF | TRBJ2-7 | . | few | TRBV4-1
TGTGCCAGCAAGGCGGGGGCAGATACGCAGTATTTT | CASKAGADTQYF | TRBJ2-3 | TRBD2 | . | TRBV6-5
TGTGCCAGCAGGCAGAACACTGAAGCTTTCTTT | CASRQNTEAFF | TRBJ1-1 | . | few | TRBV28
TGTGCCAGCAGCTTAGCCTTTGACAGGGGACTTCAACCCCAGCATTTT | CASSLAFDRGLQPQHF | TRBJ1-5 | TRBD1 | few | TRBV7-2
TGTGCCAGCTCATCAACAGGGGGGGGCGAGCAGTACTTC | CASSSTGGGEQYF | TRBJ2-7 | . | . | TRBV18
TGCGCCAGCAGCCCGCGGGGGGGAAACATTCAGTACTTC | CASSPRGGNIQYF | TRBJ2-4 | TRBD2 | many | TRBV5-1
TGTGCCAGCAGCAAGACAGGGATGGAGACCCAGTACTTC | CASSKTGMETQYF | TRBJ2-5 | TRBD1 | . | TRBV3-1
TGTGCCAGCAGCCCTTCACCCTCAGGGGACACTGAAGCTTTCTTT | CASSPSPSGDTEAFF | TRBJ1-1 | . | . | TRBV11-2
TGTGCCAGCAGCTTAGGTTTTCAGGGCAATCAGCCCCAGCATTTT | CASSLGFQGNQPQHF | TRBJ1-5 | . | . | TRBV7-9
TGCAGCGTCCTCGGACGCCACCAAGAGACCCAGTACTTC | CSVLGRHQETQYF | TRBJ2-5 | . | . | TRBV29-1
TGCAGTGCTAGAGGAGGGACCACCGTAGATGAGCAGTTCTTC | CSARGGTTVDEQFF | TRBJ2-1 | . | . | TRBV20-1
TGTGCCAGCAGTTACTCGGGAAGGGGCGGCGAGCAGTACTTC | CASSYSGRGGEQYF | TRBJ2-7 | . | . | TRBV6-2/TRBV6-3
TGTGCCAGCAGCCATATAAACAGGGGGAACTACGAGCAGTACTTC | CASSHINRGNYEQYF | TRBJ2-7 | TRBD1 | few | TRBV3-1
TGTGCCAGCAGCCCAAGGACAGGGGGCAAAGAGACCCAGTACTTC | CASSPRTGGKETQYF | TRBJ2-5 | TRBD1 | few | TRBV9
TGTGCCATCAGTGGTCGGGACAGTAGAACAGATACGCAGTATTTT | CAISGRDSRTDTQYF | TRBJ2-3 | TRBD1 | few | TRBV10-3
TGTGCCAGCAGTAACAATCAGCCCCAGCATTTT | CASSNNQPQHF | TRBJ1-5 | . | . | TRBV6-6
TGTGCCAGCAGCTCGTCCGGGTCCCCGGCGGGCACAGATACGCAGTATTTT | CASSSSGSPAGTDTQYF | TRBJ2-3 | . | few | TRBV7-9
TGCGCCAGCAGCCAAGATTCCGGGGGCCGGACTGAAGCTTTCTTT | CASSQDSGGRTEAFF | TRBJ1-1 | . | . | TRBV4-1
TGTGCCAGCAGTTCTAGACAGGGGATGGGTCAGCCCCAGCATTTT | CASSSRQGMGQPQHF | TRBJ1-5 | TRBD1 | few | TRBV28
TGCAGTGCTATCCGGGGGGCAGGGGGCTACGAGCAGTACTTC | CSAIRGAGGYEQYF | TRBJ2-7 | . | few | TRBV20-1
TGTGCCTGGAGCCCGGGGCCTTACGGGGAGCTGTTTTTT | CAWSPGPYGELFF | TRBJ2-2 | . | few | TRBV30
TGTGCCAGCAGCGAATCAGGGGGTAGATTAGGTGAGCAGTTCTTC | CASSESGGRLGEQFF | TRBJ2-1 | TRBD1 | few | TRBV9
TGTGCCATCAGTGAGGCCGGGACAGCCCAAGAGACCCAGTACTTC | CAISEAGTAQETQYF | TRBJ2-5 | TRBD1 | few | TRBV10-3
TGTGCCAGCAGTTACTCGTGGGGAGGATCCGAGACCCAGTACTTC | CASSYSWGGSETQYF | TRBJ2-5 | . | many | TRBV6-5
TGTGCCAGCAGCTTAGGGTTGAATAAAGAGACCCAGTACTTC | CASSLGLNKETQYF | TRBJ2-5 | . | . | TRBV7-6
TGTGCCAGCAGTTTTGGACACTATGAAAAACTGTTTTTT | CASSFGHYEKLFF | TRBJ1-4 | . | . | TRBV12-3/TRBV12-4
TGTGCCATCAGCGCCGGACTCTACGAGCAGTACTTC | CAISAGLYEQYF | TRBJ2-7 | . | few | TRBV10-3
TGCAGTGCTAGAGATCTTGGACAGGGGTTTCACGAGCAGTACTTC | CSARDLGQGFHEQYF | TRBJ2-7 | TRBD1 | . | TRBV20-1
TGTGCCAGCTCCCTGGACAATGAGCAGTTCTTC | CASSLDNEQFF | TRBJ2-1 | . | many | TRBV18
TGCAGTGCTAGAGGGGTCACCGGGGAGCTGTTTTTT | CSARGVTGELFF | TRBJ2-2 | . | few | TRBV20-1
TGTGCCAGCGCCATCTCTGGGGCCAACGTCCTGACTTTC | CASAISGANVLTF | TRBJ2-6 | . | . | TRBV27
TGCAGCGTTGAAGTCTCCACCGGGACAGGCGGTTACGAGCAGTTCTTC | CSVEVSTGTGGYEQFF | TRBJ2-1 | TRBD1 | many | TRBV29-1
TGTGCCAGCAGGCGGCACGGGTACGAGCAGTACTTC | CASRRHGYEQYF | TRBJ2-7 | . | few | TRBV28
TGTGCCAGCAGTGGGCAATCCTCCTGGAATGAGCAGTTCTTC | CASSGQSSWNEQFF | TRBJ2-1 | . | . | TRBV6-5
TGTGCCAGCAGCTTACGGGCGGAAGAGCAGTACTTC | CASSLRAEEQYF | TRBJ2-7 | . | . | TRBV7-9
TGCGCCAGCAGCGTCACGACAGGGGCGATGGGCTACGAGCAGTACTTC | CASSVTTGAMGYEQYF | TRBJ2-7 | TRBD1 | once | TRBV5-1
TGCAGCGTTGTCTCCGGGAGTAGGACCGGGGAGCTGTTTTTT | CSVVSGSRTGELFF | TRBJ2-2 | . | . | TRBV29-1
TGTGCCAGCAGTTCCCCTCTTGGTAGCGCCTACGAGCAGTACTTC | CASSSPLGSAYEQYF | TRBJ2-7 | . | few | TRBV28
TGTGCCAGCTGCCCAACCTCCTACAATGAGCAGTTCTTC | CASCPTSYNEQFF | TRBJ2-1 | . | few | TRBV11-2
TGTGCCACCAGCAGAGAGGTGGGGGTTGGGCAGTTCTTC | CATSREVGVGQFF | TRBJ2-1 | . | . | TRBV15